The 19 T cell receptor beta chains in this list originate from one sample, sequenced in a study of shared clonotypes between healthy human individuals. Method: immunoSEQ multiplex PCR; TCRdb's copy keeps in-frame clones and lacks some. The table includes roughly 2 million clones, 95% detected once. The sample was naive CD4+ T cells sorted from blood. Subset given: CD45RA+ positively selected. These receptors were obtained from a young man in good health.

The V and J genes are TRBV30 and TRBJ2-2, with 7 nucleotides matching TRBD1. The CDR3 loop spans 15 amino acids. Germline V gene sequence: CDR1 GTSNPN, CDR2 SVGIG (reference sequence). J gave up 4 bases and V 2 bases, and 7 bases lay outside the gene matches. The CDR3 is CAWSPGQPGTGELFF. The CDR3 DNA reads as TGTGCCTGGAGTCCGGGACAGCCGGGCACCGGGGAGCTGTTTTTT.

V is TRBV30 and J is TRBJ2-3, with D possibly called TRBD1 or TRBD2 (5 bases each). V was cut by 0 bases and J by 8 bases, with 21 bases left in between. This CDR3 is 16 amino acids long. CDR1 is GTSNPN, CDR2 SVGIG, per germline (reference sequence). CDR3 DNA: TGTGCCTGGAGTGTACTTGGGGACCCTGAACGTGTTACGCAGTATTTT. Translating gives CAWSVLGDPERVTQYF. Full variable domain (remainder filled in from reference TRBV30 and TRBJ2-3): SQTIHQWPATLVQPVGSPLSLECTVEGTSNPNLYWYRQAAGRGLQLLFYSVGIGQISSEVPQNLSASRPQDRQFILSSKKLLLSDSGFYLCAWSVLGDPERVTQYFGPGTRLTVL.

The chain recombines TRBV5-1 with TRBJ2-5; 10 bases agree with TRBD1. The length of the CDR3 is 16 residues. V lost 3 bases to trimming and J lost 5 bases; unmatched junction nucleotides: 10. The germline CDR1 and CDR2 sequences are SGHRS and YFSETQ. DNA for the CDR3: TGCGCCAGCAGCTGGGGACAGGGGACTCTCGGGGAGACCCAGTACTTC. Its protein product is CASSWGQGTLGETQYF.

This chain uses TRBV7-2 with TRBJ2-5; D might be TRBD2 (7 bases). CDR3 length equals 15 residues. The germline V gene encodes CDR1 SGHTA and CDR2 FQGNSA. Trimming took 1 base from V and 5 from J, leaving 14 bases between them. The CDR3: CASSLVRGAMETQYF. The CDR3 DNA reads TGTGCCAGCAGCTTAGTACGGGGGGCAATGGAGACCCAGTACTTC.

This chain uses TRBV6-1 with TRBJ1-6; D not resolved. V lost 7 bases and J lost 1, with 5 bases in between. In germline, CDR1 is MNHNS, CDR2 SASEGT. CDR3 length: 13 amino acids. The CDR3 spells CASKGSYNSPLHF. The CDR3 nucleotides are TGTGCCAGCAAGGGTTCCTATAATTCACCCCTCCACTTT.

This chain uses TRBV19 with TRBJ2-7; perhaps D is TRBD1 or TRBD2 (5 bases each). Germline V gene lookup returns CDR1 LNHDA and CDR2 SQIVND (reference sequence). The germline V and J ends were trimmed by 1 base and 2 bases, with 9 bases remaining between them. The CDR3 sequence is 14 residues long. The CDR3 protein is CASSIGGLPYEQYF. For the CDR3, the DNA is TGTGCCAGTAGTATAGGGGGGTTACCCTACGAGCAGTACTTC.

A note on this clone: Other DNA sequences of this sample code for an identical CDR3. This chain links TRBV30 with TRBJ1-1; TRBD1 agrees at 8 bases. CDR3 length: 13 residues. CDR1 and CDR2 (germline): GTSNPN, SVGIG (reference sequence). The V segment lost 1 base and the J segment 5 bases; nucleotides outside the gene matches: 3. CDR3 sequence reads: CAWSATGGTEAFF. As DNA, the CDR3 is TGTGCCTGGAGTGCAACAGGGGGGACTGAAGCTTTCTTT.

V is TRBV29-1 and J is TRBJ1-1; TRBD1 agrees at 8 bases. CDR1 is SQVTM and CDR2 is ANQGSEA in the germline V gene. The CDR3 is 14 amino acids. The ends lost 4 bases at V and 8 bases at J; junction bases unmatched: 12. The CDR3 nucleotides read TGCAGCGTTGGGACAGGGCCTCTTGAGCGGGAAGCTTTCTTT. This sequence encodes CSVGTGPLEREAFF.

The chain couples TRBV5-6 to TRBJ2-3; the match to TRBD1 covers 10 bases. The CDR3 sequence is 16 residues long. With 2 bases clipped from V and 1 base from J, the junction kept 4 bases outside the gene matches. Germline values: CDR1 SGHDT, CDR2 YYEEEE. The CDR3 DNA reads TGTGCCAGCAGCTTCACGGACAGGGGGGGCACAGATACGCAGTATTTT. Encoded protein: CASSFTDRGGTDTQYF.

V gene TRBV19 combines with J gene TRBJ1-6; TRBD1 agrees at 10 bases. The V segment lost 3 bases and the J segment 4 bases; nucleotides outside the gene matches: 0. CDR3 length: 15 residues. In germline, CDR1 is LNHDA, CDR2 SQIVND (reference sequence). The CDR3 bases are TGTGCCAGTAGTATGGGACAGGGGTATAATTCACCCCTCCACTTT. Translating gives CASSMGQGYNSPLHF.

The count of this clone is one. V is TRBV5-1 and J is TRBJ2-2; 12 bases match TRBD2. V was clipped by 2 bases and J by 1 base; unmatched bases: 0. The CDR3 covers 16 residues. The germline V gene has CDR1 SGHRS and CDR2 YFSETQ. CDR3 loop: CASSLLAGGNTGELFF. In nucleotides, the CDR3 is TGCGCCAGCAGCTTACTAGCGGGAGGGAACACCGGGGAGCTGTTTTTT.

This clone has only a few counts. This rearrangement joins TRBV6-6 to TRBJ1-6; a possible D gene is TRBD1 (5 bases). From germline, CDR1 is MNHNY and CDR2 SVGAGI (reference sequence). V was shortened by 5 bases and J by 9 bases, with 17 bases between the two germline ends. The CDR3 extends over 15 amino acids. The CDR3 sequence is CASSGEGIGFSPLHF. In DNA form, the CDR3 reads TGTGCCAGCAGTGGAGAGGGGATAGGATTTTCACCCCTCCACTTT.

The rearrangement uses TRBV7-3 and TRBJ1-1; D is unclear. Germline-derived CDR1 and CDR2 are SGHTA and FQGTGA. V gave up 5 bases and J gave up 4 bases, with 11 bases separating them. This CDR3 comprises 13 residues. The CDR3 DNA is TGTGCCAGCAGCCTTGATCCTCTCACTGAAGCTTTCTTT. Its translation is CASSLDPLTEAFF.

The chain employs TRBV9 and TRBJ2-7; D is undetermined. V gave up 4 bases and J gave up 3 bases, with 14 bases separating them. This CDR3 region has 14 residues. Germline assignment: CDR1 SGDLS and CDR2 YYNGEE. In DNA form, the CDR3 reads TGTGCCAGCAGCCCCCGGATCCAAAGCTACGAGCAGTACTTC. Protein sequence: CASSPRIQSYEQYF.

A single count supports this clone. The V and J genes are TRBV19 and TRBJ2-7; 15 bases align to TRBD2. Trimming cost V 7 bases and J 3 bases; bases outside gene matches: 10. Germline V gene lookup returns CDR1 LNHDA and CDR2 SQIVND (reference sequence). CDR3 length equals 17 residues. CDR3 DNA: TGTGCCAGTACCACGGGACTAGCGGGAGGTCCCTACTACGAGCAGTACTTC. Translation: CASTTGLAGGPYYEQYF. The whole variable domain, filled in from reference TRBV19 and TRBJ2-7, reads DGGITQSPKYLFRKEGQNVTLSCEQNLNHDAMYWYRQDPGQGLRLIYYSQIVNDFQKGDIAEGYSVSREKKESFPLTVTSAQKNPTAFYLCASTTGLAGGPYYEQYFGPGTRLTVT.

The chain uses TRBV6-1 and TRBJ2-3, with D hard to call. The germline V gene encodes CDR1 MNHNS and CDR2 SASEGT. With 2 bases removed from V and 1 base from J, the gap between germline ends came to 4 bases. CDR3 length equals 13 residues. CDR3 loop: CASSELGTDTQYF. CDR3 DNA: TGTGCCAGCAGTGAATTGGGCACAGATACGCAGTATTTT.

The chain joins TRBV5-1 to TRBJ2-5; 8 bases match TRBD1. V lost 4 bases and J lost 6; bases outside the gene matches: 8. CDR3 size: 14 residues. Germline V gene lookup returns CDR1 SGHRS and CDR2 YFSETQ. In DNA form, the CDR3 reads TGCGCCAGCAGCAACGGACAGGGTTCGAAGACCCAGTACTTC. As protein: CASSNGQGSKTQYF.

The rearrangement uses TRBV18 and TRBJ2-7; 8 bases are shared with TRBD2. The length of the CDR3 is 16 residues. J gave up 9 bases and V 3 bases, and 16 bases lay outside the gene matches. Germline loops: CDR1 KGHSH, CDR2 LQKENI. CDR3 in DNA: TGTGCCAGCTCACCTGGCACGGGACTAGGGGTTTTCGGGCAGTACTTC. Amino acid sequence: CASSPGTGLGVFGQYF.

The J gene is TRBJ1-2, the V gene TRBV30, with D perhaps matching TRBD1 (5 bases). Trimming left V 1 base short and J 8 bases short, with 11 bases between. CDR3 size: 12 residues. CDR1 and CDR2 (germline): GTSNPN, SVGIG (reference sequence). The DNA for the CDR3 is TGTGCCTGGAGTGGAACGGGGCCCGGCTACACCTTC. Translating gives CAWSGTGPGYTF.